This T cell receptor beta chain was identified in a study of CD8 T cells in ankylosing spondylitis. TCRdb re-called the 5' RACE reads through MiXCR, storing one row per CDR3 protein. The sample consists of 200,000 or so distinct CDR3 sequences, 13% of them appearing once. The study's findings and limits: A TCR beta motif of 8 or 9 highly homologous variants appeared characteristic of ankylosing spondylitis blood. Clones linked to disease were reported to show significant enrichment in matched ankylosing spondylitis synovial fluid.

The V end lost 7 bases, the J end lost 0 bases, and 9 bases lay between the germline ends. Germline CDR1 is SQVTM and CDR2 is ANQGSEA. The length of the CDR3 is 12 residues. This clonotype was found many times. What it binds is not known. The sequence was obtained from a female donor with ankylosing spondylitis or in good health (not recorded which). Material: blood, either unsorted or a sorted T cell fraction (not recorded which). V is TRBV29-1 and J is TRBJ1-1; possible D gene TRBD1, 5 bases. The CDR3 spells CSGQYLNTEAFF. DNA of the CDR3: TGCAGCGGACAGTATTTGAACACTGAAGCTTTCTTT.